These T cell receptor beta chains were read from a single sample in a study of T cells in Graves' hyperthyroidism and ophthalmopathy. TCRdb re-analysed the multiplex PCR reads in MiXCR, keeping a single row per CDR3 protein. Seen here are 400,000 to 500,000 distinct CDR3 sequences, 14% observed once, and the top ten hold around 17%. Material: blood. These TCRs come from a woman between 18 and 29 years old with Graves' hyperthyroidism. Each CDR3 is given with its conserved first and last residue. Fields, in order: J gene, V gene, clone size, D gene, CDR3 DNA, CDR3 protein. The D gene is left open where the match is weak. For some rows the clone size is stated as once, few or many, or as a class when expanded; others skip it.

J: TRBJ1-2; V: TRBV5-4; size: many; D: TRBD1; DNA: TGTGCCAGCAGCCTACCGACAGGGAATAACTATGGCTACACCTTC; CDR3: CASSLPTGNNYGYTF
J: TRBJ1-4; V: TRBV20-1; size: -; D: -; DNA: TGCAGTGCTAGTATCGTGGGGGCGGATAATGAAAAACTGTTTTTT; CDR3: CSASIVGADNEKLFF
J: TRBJ2-7; V: TRBV7-3; size: few; D: -; DNA: TGTGCCAGCAGCTTAATGCAGGGATCCTACGAGCAGTACTTC; CDR3: CASSLMQGSYEQYF
J: TRBJ2-6; V: TRBV20-1; size: -; D: -; DNA: TGCAGTGCCAGAAACAGGGACCCTGGGGCCAACGTCCTGACTTTC; CDR3: CSARNRDPGANVLTF
J: TRBJ1-2; V: TRBV29-1; size: few; D: TRBD1; DNA: TGCAGCGCCGCGTCCCGGGACAGGGAAGGGAGCTATGGCTACACCTTC; CDR3: CSAASRDREGSYGYTF
J: TRBJ2-6; V: TRBV7-9; size: few; D: -; DNA: TGTGCCAGCAGCTACGGGATACGACAGCCAGGGTCCCAGACTGAGGCCAACGTCCTGACTTTC; CDR3: CASSYGIRQPGSQTEANVLTF
J: TRBJ2-6; V: TRBV30; size: many; D: -; DNA: TGTGCCTGGACCTCTGGGGCCAACGTCCTGACTTTC; CDR3: CAWTSGANVLTF
J: TRBJ1-1; V: TRBV6-1; size: -; D: -; DNA: TGTGCCAGCAGTGAAGGGGGCGGGGGCGGGACTGAAGCTTTCTTT; CDR3: CASSEGGGGGTEAFF
J: TRBJ1-1; V: TRBV30; size: many; D: -; DNA: TGTGCCTGGAGGGAGAACACTGAAGCTTTCTTT; CDR3: CAWRENTEAFF
J: TRBJ2-3; V: TRBV29-1; size: few; D: -; DNA: TGCAGCGTTGAACCGGGTGGGGTAGCAGATACGCAGTATTTT; CDR3: CSVEPGGVADTQYF
J: TRBJ2-5; V: TRBV29-1; size: many; D: -; DNA: TGCAGCGCCCTGCGGTCTCTCCTGGGCGAGACCCAGTACTTC; CDR3: CSALRSLLGETQYF
J: TRBJ2-5; V: TRBV5-8; size: few; D: -; DNA: TGTGCCAGCAGCTTTTCCAGGGTCGAGACCCAGTACTTC; CDR3: CASSFSRVETQYF
J: TRBJ2-5; V: TRBV7-9; size: few; D: -; DNA: TGTGCCAGCAGCTTAGTAGCGGAGGGGCAAGAGACCCAGTACTTC; CDR3: CASSLVAEGQETQYF
J: TRBJ2-6; V: TRBV28; size: many; D: TRBD2; DNA: TGTGCCAGCAGTGGGGGGGACCAGTCTGGGGCCAACGTCCTGACTTTC; CDR3: CASSGGDQSGANVLTF
J: TRBJ1-2; V: TRBV2; size: many; D: -; DNA: TGTGCCAGCAGTGAAGACAGTTCATATGGCTACACCTTC; CDR3: CASSEDSSYGYTF
J: TRBJ1-2; V: TRBV9; size: few; D: TRBD1; DNA: TGTGCCAGCAGCGTATCGATTGACAGGGATGGCTACACCTTC; CDR3: CASSVSIDRDGYTF
J: TRBJ2-5; V: TRBV27; size: many; D: -; DNA: TGTGCCAGCAGTCCCCACGCGGCGGGGTACCAAGAGACCCAGTACTTC; CDR3: CASSPHAAGYQETQYF
J: TRBJ1-2; V: TRBV19; size: many; D: TRBD1; DNA: TGTGCCGCTCGCGGACCCGGGACAGCTAACTATGGCTACACCTTC; CDR3: CAARGPGTANYGYTF
J: TRBJ2-1; V: TRBV7-6; size: few; D: -; DNA: TGTGCCAGCACACCCGGGCATGGCTCCTACAATGAGCAGTTCTTC; CDR3: CASTPGHGSYNEQFF
J: TRBJ2-3; V: TRBV9; size: few; D: -; DNA: TGTGCCAGCAGCGTAGGACAGGCCACAGATACGCAGTATTTT; CDR3: CASSVGQATDTQYF
J: TRBJ2-1; V: TRBV15; size: many; D: -; DNA: TGTGCCACCAGCAGAGGAAGGGGAAGGGATGAGCAGTTCTTC; CDR3: CATSRGRGRDEQFF
J: TRBJ2-6; V: TRBV12-3/TRBV12-4; size: many; D: -; DNA: TGTGCCAGCAGTGACAGGTTCCTCTCTGGGGCCAACGTCCTGACTTTC; CDR3: CASSDRFLSGANVLTF
J: TRBJ2-1; V: TRBV6-5; size: few; D: TRBD2; DNA: TGTGCCAGCAGTTACTGGCTAGCGGGGGGTATCTCCTACAATGAGCAGTTCTTC; CDR3: CASSYWLAGGISYNEQFF
J: TRBJ2-7; V: TRBV9; size: many; D: -; DNA: TGTGCCAGCAGCGTAGGACAGAAAATCACCTACGAGCAGTACTTC; CDR3: CASSVGQKITYEQYF
J: TRBJ2-2; V: TRBV11-2; size: many; D: TRBD2; DNA: TGTGCCAGCAGCTTAGATCCGGGACTATCGAACACCGGGGAGCTGTTTTTT; CDR3: CASSLDPGLSNTGELFF
J: TRBJ1-5; V: TRBV3-1; size: -; D: TRBD1; DNA: TGTGCCAGCAGCTACAGGGGGGCTCAGCCCCAGCATTTT; CDR3: CASSYRGAQPQHF
J: TRBJ1-5; V: TRBV19; size: once; D: -; DNA: TGTGCCAGTAGTATAGGGCCGGGGGAGTTTAGCAATCAGCACCAGCATTTT; CDR3: CASSIGPGEFSNQHQHF
J: TRBJ2-1; V: TRBV12-3/TRBV12-4; size: many; D: -; DNA: TGTGCCAGCAGTTTTACCGGCGGGTCCTTATACAATGAGCAGTTCTTC; CDR3: CASSFTGGSLYNEQFF
J: TRBJ1-2; V: TRBV12-3/TRBV12-4; size: many; D: -; DNA: TGTGCCAGCAGTTTAAGCGCAGGCTACACCTTC; CDR3: CASSLSAGYTF
J: TRBJ2-1; V: TRBV10-3; size: many; D: TRBD2; DNA: TGTGCCACCACGACTAGCGGGAGAAATGAGCAGTTCTTC; CDR3: CATTTSGRNEQFF
J: TRBJ1-2; V: TRBV5-6; size: -; D: -; DNA: TGTGCCAGCAGTGAAGATATTAACTATGGCTACACCTTC; CDR3: CASSEDINYGYTF